Listed here is a single TCR beta chain. Which cohort a participant joined came from the clinical history participants gave. V was shortened by 3 bases and J by 0 bases, with 10 bases between the two germline ends. Germline CDR1 is LGHNA and CDR2 is YSLEER. The CDR3 sequence is 15 residues long. The entry originates in a study of blood T cell repertoires in COVID-19. Study context: Sources were T cells, B-cell-depleted T cells, or PBMCs; the material itself was cDNA or gDNA.

Sequencing was performed with immunoSEQ multiplex PCR; in TCRdb, only in-frame clones are kept and a portion is missing. Among around 380,000 clones listed, 87% were seen once. This sequence joins TRBV4-3 and TRBJ2-3, with D uncertain. This TCR was sampled from a man between 25 and 39 years old who had recovered from COVID-19. Sequences were obtained from PBMCs or T cells enriched from blood (not recorded which). The CDR3 loop reads CASSHRLASTDTQYF. In DNA form, the CDR3 reads TGCGCCAGCAGCCACCGACTCGCAAGCACAGATACGCAGTATTTT.